The clone carrying this T cell receptor beta chain occurred many times. Its antigen is unidentified. The record originates from a study of metastatic and nonmetastatic thyroid tumors. Study-wide background: Comparative analysis of repertoires was undertaken across blood and tumor or nodule tissue obtained from malignant and benign thyroid patients. The study's findings and limits: The reported finding was significantly higher TCR beta diversity in malignant thyroid tumors relative to benign nodules, in blood and tumor.

Each patient came to thyroid surgery without any prior treatment (of any kind). The germline CDR1 and CDR2 sequences are SGHTA and FQGNSA. The CDR3 loop spans 14 amino acids. Trimming took 5 bases from V and 1 from J, leaving 8 bases between them. In the authors' methods: Differences in CDR3 between clinicopathological groups were drawn on to build a classifier intended to discriminate distant-metastatic papillary thyroid cancer patients. TCRdb re-processed the PCR reads through MiXCR. The V and J calls shown here were made by TCRdb, not taken from the authors' results. The sample holds around 22,000 clones, roughly a fifth seen once.

Sequencing was performed on blood. The rearrangement uses TRBV7-2 and TRBJ2-2; D gene ambiguous. The receptor's source is a female donor with papillary thyroid cancer or a benign thyroid nodule (not recorded which). Some clones in this sample may be carry-over from other donors' samples. CDR3: CASSGKLNTGELFF. CDR3 coding DNA: TGTGCCAGCAGCGGCAAATTGAACACCGGGGAGCTGTTTTTT.